The next 19 T cell receptor beta chains were all read from a single sample in a study of blood T cell repertoires in COVID-19. TCRdb's table, derived via immunoSEQ multiplex PCR, lists solely in-frame clones and lacks some. This table holds fewer than 110,000 clones, around 89% found once. The sample taken for sequencing was peripheral blood. The source of these receptors is a man between 40 and 49 years old with active or convalescent COVID-19.

This clone was recorded once. The chain links TRBV9 to TRBJ2-7; 9 nucleotides match TRBD1. CDR3 length: 17 residues. The germline V gene has CDR1 SGDLS and CDR2 YYNGEE. Trimming cost V 6 bases and J 2 bases; bases outside gene matches: 15. The CDR3 reads CASKTGGPSLLTYEQYF. The CDR3 nucleotides read TGTGCCAGCAAAACAGGGGGCCCTAGCCTCCTCACCTACGAGCAGTACTTC.

The chain employs TRBV13 and TRBJ2-1, with TRBD1 identical over 12 bases. J gave up 8 bases and V 3 bases, and 5 bases lay outside the gene matches. The CDR3 covers 15 residues. The germline CDR1 and CDR2 sequences are PRHDT and FYEKMQ (reference sequence). CDR3 DNA: TGTGCCAGCAGCTTTGGGGACAGGGGGCCATATGAGCAGTTCTTC. It translates to CASSFGDRGPYEQFF. Together with reference TRBV13 and TRBJ2-1, the CDR3 gives the full variable domain: AAGVIQSPRHLIKEKRETATLKCYPIPRHDTVYWYQQGPGQDPQFLISFYEKMQSDKGSIPDRFSAQQFSDYHSELNMSSLELGDSALYFCASSFGDRGPYEQFFGPGTRLTVL.

J is TRBJ1-5 and V is TRBV28; 8 positions match TRBD1. Losses at the gene ends were 5 bases for V and 4 bases for J; bases not matched to a gene: 4. Germline values: CDR1 MDHEN, CDR2 SYDVKM. The CDR3 has 14 amino acids. In DNA form, the CDR3 reads TGTGCCAGCAGTCTGACAGGGGCTAATCAGCCCCAGCATTTT. It yields the protein CASSLTGANQPQHF.

This chain links TRBV7-9 with TRBJ1-1, with D hard to call. The germline V gene has CDR1 SEHNR and CDR2 FQNEAQ (reference sequence). The CDR3 sequence is 14 residues long. V lost 5 bases, J lost 3 bases, and 13 bases lay in between. In nucleotides, the CDR3 is TGTGCCAGCAGCCCGATGGGCGCGTACACTGAAGCTTTCTTT. The encoded protein is CASSPMGAYTEAFF.

This clone has just one count. This chain uses TRBV9 with TRBJ1-2, with 8 positions matching TRBD1. Unmatched junction bases numbered 8, after V lost 4 bases and J lost 3 bases. Germline CDR1 SGDLS, CDR2 YYNGEE. The CDR3 covers 15 residues. CDR3 sequence reads: CASSPRTGQDYGYTF. In DNA form, the CDR3 reads TGTGCCAGCAGCCCACGGACAGGGCAAGACTATGGCTACACCTTC.

The rearrangement joins TRBV15 to TRBJ1-5, with TRBD1 matching over 7 bases. The germline V gene encodes CDR1 LNHNV and CDR2 YYDKDF (reference sequence). The CDR3 is made up of 13 amino acids. V gave up 11 bases and J gave up 3 bases; unmatched junction bases: 7. In DNA form, the CDR3 reads TGTGCCGCTAGGGACAGTTACAATCAGCCCCAGCATTTT. Protein sequence: CAARDSYNQPQHF.

This clone was picked up a small number of times. The V gene is TRBV7-8, the J gene TRBJ1-2; D is uncertain. V gave up 1 base and J gave up 0 bases, with 6 bases separating them. The CDR3 sequence is 14 residues long. Germline values: CDR1 SGHVS, CDR2 FQNEAQ. The CDR3 protein is CASSLVQANYGYTF. The CDR3 bases are TGTGCCAGCAGCTTAGTACAAGCTAACTATGGCTACACCTTC.

CDR3 residues: CAWRGQSSGNTIYF. The CDR3 coding sequence is TGTGCCTGGAGGGGACAGAGCTCTGGAAACACCATATATTTT. The chain carries TRBV30 and TRBJ1-3, with 7 bases that match TRBD1. The germline CDR1 and CDR2 sequences are GTSNPN and SVGIG (reference sequence). V shed 3 bases, J shed 0 bases, and the junction held 2 bases outside the gene matches. The CDR3 sequence is 14 residues long.

The V call is TRBV4-1, the J call TRBJ2-1; 10 bases map to TRBD1. This CDR3 spans 17 amino acids. The V gene's germline CDR1 is MGHRA and CDR2 YSYEKL. V lost 4 bases, J lost 4 bases, and 10 bases stayed unmatched. In nucleotides, the CDR3 is TGCGCCAGCAGCCCGTACCAGACAGGGGGCGTTTACAATGAGCAGTTCTTC. Amino acids: CASSPYQTGGVYNEQFF.

V usage is TRBV10-3 and J usage is TRBJ1-1; TRBD1 agrees at 8 bases. The V gene's germline CDR1 is ENHRY and CDR2 SYGVKD. The length of the CDR3 is 14 residues. J lost 5 bases, V lost 3 bases, and 5 bases had no gene match. The CDR3 loop is CAISDYRGVTEAFF. The CDR3 DNA follows: TGTGCCATCAGTGACTACAGGGGGGTAACTGAAGCTTTCTTT.

CDR3 DNA: TGCGCCAGCAGTGAGGTGGCAGGGGTGGGGTACGAGCAGTACTTC. Its translation is CASSEVAGVGYEQYF. The chain has TRBV10-1 and TRBJ2-7; weak D call: TRBD1 (6 bases). Per germline, CDR1 WNHNN and CDR2 SYGVQD (reference sequence). V gave up 2 bases and J gave up 4 bases, with 15 bases separating them. CDR3 length equals 15 residues.

The rearrangement joins TRBV6-5 to TRBJ2-7, with 10 positions matching TRBD2. Trimming cost V 3 bases and J 2 bases; bases outside gene matches: 4. This CDR3 has 15 amino acids. Per germline, CDR1 MNHEY and CDR2 SVGAGI. The CDR3 region has the DNA TGTGCCAGCAGTTATCTCCTAGCGGGGGCCTACGAGCAGTACTTC. Encoded protein: CASSYLLAGAYEQYF.

The chain has TRBV19 and TRBJ2-6, with 7 bases that match TRBD2. CDR1 is LNHDA, CDR2 SQIVND, per germline (reference sequence). This CDR3 comprises 14 residues. V lost 8 bases to trimming and J lost 4 bases; unmatched junction nucleotides: 5. In DNA form, the CDR3 reads TGTGCCAGTTGGGGACTATCAGGGGCCAACGTCCTGACTTTC. As protein: CASWGLSGANVLTF.

V and J are TRBV4-1 and TRBJ2-1, with 13 bases identical to TRBD2. This CDR3 comprises 21 residues. V shed 4 bases, J shed 0 bases, and the junction held 15 bases outside the gene matches. The V gene's germline CDR1 is MGHRA and CDR2 YSYEKL. Here the CDR3 reads CASSPIWTSGRKRSSYNEQFF. In DNA form, the CDR3 reads TGCGCCAGCAGCCCCATCTGGACTAGCGGGAGAAAGAGGAGCTCCTACAATGAGCAGTTCTTC.

This clone was seen just once. The chain couples TRBV7-6 to TRBJ2-7, with no clear D. CDR1 SGHVS and CDR2 FNYEAQ come from the germline V gene. The CDR3 spans 14 residues. V lost 1 base and J 5 bases, leaving 12 bases between the germline ends. CDR3 in amino acids: CASSLESFSDEQYF. CDR3 DNA: TGTGCCAGCAGCTTAGAAAGCTTTTCGGACGAGCAGTACTTC. Using reference TRBV7-6 and TRBJ2-7 for the parts outside the CDR3, the full variable domain is GAGVSQSPRYKVTKRGQDVALRCDPISGHVSLYWYRQALGQGPEFLTYFNYEAQQDKSGLPNDRFSAERPEGSISTLTIQRTEQRDSAMYRCASSLESFSDEQYFGPGTRLTVT.

V and J are TRBV5-1 and TRBJ2-2; possible D gene TRBD1, 6 bases. V was trimmed by 4 bases and J by 1 base, leaving 17 bases between them. From germline, CDR1 is SGHRS and CDR2 YFSETQ. The CDR3 is 17 residues long. Written as DNA, the CDR3 is TGCGCCAGCAGCCAAACCTACAGGGCCGTGAACACCGGGGAGCTGTTTTTT. It yields the protein CASSQTYRAVNTGELFF. The full variable domain, with the rest looked up from reference TRBV5-1 and TRBJ2-2, is KAGVTQTPRYLIKTRGQQVTLSCSPISGHRSVSWYQQTPGQGLQFLFEYFSETQRNKGNFPGRFSGRQFSNSRSEMNVSTLELGDSALYLCASSQTYRAVNTGELFFGEGSRLTVL.

This clone was detected only once. The chain carries TRBV6-5 and TRBJ1-2, with 8 positions matching TRBD1. V was pared by 4 bases and J by 3 bases, with 7 bases of the junction left unmatched. CDR3 length: 15 residues. The germline V gene has CDR1 MNHEY and CDR2 SVGAGI. CDR3 sequence (DNA): TGTGCCAGCAGTTCCTTGACAGGGGCTGACTATGGCTACACCTTC. The encoded protein is CASSSLTGADYGYTF.

The chain has TRBV19 and TRBJ2-3; 7 bases match TRBD2. J was trimmed by 2 bases and V by 5 bases; bases with no gene match: 7. This CDR3 comprises 15 residues. The germline V gene encodes CDR1 LNHDA and CDR2 SQIVND (reference sequence). The CDR3 region has the DNA TGTGCCAGTAGTTGGCTAGCGGAGGTCACAGATACGCAGTATTTT. It codes for CASSWLAEVTDTQYF.

The CDR3 spells CASSRTGTNEQFF. The CDR3 DNA reads as TGTGCCAGCAGCCGGACAGGGACAAATGAGCAGTTCTTC. The chain employs TRBV28 and TRBJ2-1, with 8 positions matching TRBD1. The CDR3 extends over 13 amino acids. Germline V gene data show CDR1 as MDHEN and CDR2 as SYDVKM. V shed 6 bases and J 7 bases; nucleotides not matched to a gene: 5. The entire variable domain, with the rest obtained from reference TRBV28 and TRBJ2-1, is as follows: DVKVTQSSRYLVKRTGEKVFLECVQDMDHENMFWYRQDPGLGLRLIYFSYDVKMKEKGDIPEGYSVSREKKERFSLILESASTNQTSMYLCASSRTGTNEQFFGPGTRLTVL.